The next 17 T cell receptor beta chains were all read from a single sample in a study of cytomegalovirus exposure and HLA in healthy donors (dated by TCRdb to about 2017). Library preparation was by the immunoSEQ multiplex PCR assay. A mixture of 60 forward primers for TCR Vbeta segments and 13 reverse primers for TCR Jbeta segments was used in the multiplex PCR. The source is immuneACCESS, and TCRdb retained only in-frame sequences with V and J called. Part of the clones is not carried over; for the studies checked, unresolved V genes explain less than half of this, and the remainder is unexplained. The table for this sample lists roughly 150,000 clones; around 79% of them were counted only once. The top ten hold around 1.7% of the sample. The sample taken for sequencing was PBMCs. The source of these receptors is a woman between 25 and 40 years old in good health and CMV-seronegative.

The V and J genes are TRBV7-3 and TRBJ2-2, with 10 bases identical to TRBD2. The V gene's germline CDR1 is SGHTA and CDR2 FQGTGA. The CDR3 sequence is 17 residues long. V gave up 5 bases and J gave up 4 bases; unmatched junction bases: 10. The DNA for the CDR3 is TGTGCCAGCAGCGCCCATAGCGGGGGGCCGGGCACCGGGGAGCTGTTTTTT. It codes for CASSAHSGGPGTGELFF. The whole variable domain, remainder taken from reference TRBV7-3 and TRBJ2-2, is GAGVSQTPSNKVTEKGKYVELRCDPISGHTALYWYRQSLGQGPEFLIYFQGTGAADDSGLPNDRFFAVRPEGSVSTLKIQRTERGDSAVYLCASSAHSGGPGTGELFFGEGSRLTVL.

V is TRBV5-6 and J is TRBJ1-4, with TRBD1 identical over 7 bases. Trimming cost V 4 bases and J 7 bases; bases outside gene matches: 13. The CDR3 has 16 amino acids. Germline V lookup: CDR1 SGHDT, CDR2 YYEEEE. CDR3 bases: TGTGCCAGCAGCGGCTTAGGGGGCAGCCTCCGTGAAAAACTGTTTTTT. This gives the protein CASSGLGGSLREKLFF.

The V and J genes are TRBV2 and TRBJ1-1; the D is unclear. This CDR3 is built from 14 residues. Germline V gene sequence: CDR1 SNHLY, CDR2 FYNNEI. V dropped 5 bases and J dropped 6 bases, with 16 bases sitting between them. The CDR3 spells CASSPASAEPEAFF. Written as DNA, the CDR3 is TGTGCCAGCAGTCCAGCCTCGGCGGAACCTGAAGCTTTCTTT.

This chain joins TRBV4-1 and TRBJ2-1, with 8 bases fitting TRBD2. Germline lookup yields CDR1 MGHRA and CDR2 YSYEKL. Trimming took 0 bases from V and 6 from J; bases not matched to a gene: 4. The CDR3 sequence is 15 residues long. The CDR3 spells CASSQDAGGSNEQFF. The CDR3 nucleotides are TGCGCCAGCAGCCAAGATGCGGGGGGTTCCAATGAGCAGTTCTTC.

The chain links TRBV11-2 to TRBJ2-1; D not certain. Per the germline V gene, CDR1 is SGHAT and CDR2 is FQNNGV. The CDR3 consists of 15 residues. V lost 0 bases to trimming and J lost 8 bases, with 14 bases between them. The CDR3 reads CASSLDRPSGDEQFF. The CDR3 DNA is TGTGCCAGCAGCTTAGATAGACCATCGGGTGATGAGCAGTTCTTC.

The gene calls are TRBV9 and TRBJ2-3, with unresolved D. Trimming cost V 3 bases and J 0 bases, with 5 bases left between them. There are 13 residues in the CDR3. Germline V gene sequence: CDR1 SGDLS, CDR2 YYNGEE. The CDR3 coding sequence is TGTGCCAGCAGCGCCACTAGCACAGATACGCAGTATTTT. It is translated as CASSATSTDTQYF.

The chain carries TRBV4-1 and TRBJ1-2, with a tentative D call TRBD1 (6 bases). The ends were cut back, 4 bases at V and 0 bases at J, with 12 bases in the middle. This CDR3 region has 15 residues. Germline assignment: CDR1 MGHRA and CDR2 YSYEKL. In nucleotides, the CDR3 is TGCGCCAGCAGCCTTTGGACAGCCGCTAACTATGGCTACACCTTC. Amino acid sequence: CASSLWTAANYGYTF.

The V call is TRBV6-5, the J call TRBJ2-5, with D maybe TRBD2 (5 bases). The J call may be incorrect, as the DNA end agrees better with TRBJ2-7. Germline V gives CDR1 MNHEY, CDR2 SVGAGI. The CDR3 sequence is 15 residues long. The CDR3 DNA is TGTGCCAGCAGTTACTTCGGAGGCTCTTATGCCGAGCAGTACTTC. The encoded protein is CASSYFGGSYAEQYF.

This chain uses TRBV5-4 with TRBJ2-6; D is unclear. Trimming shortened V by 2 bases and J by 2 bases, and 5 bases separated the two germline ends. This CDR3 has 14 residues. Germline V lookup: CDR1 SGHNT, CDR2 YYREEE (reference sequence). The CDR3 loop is CASSFSTGANVLTF. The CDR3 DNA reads TGTGCCAGCAGCTTTAGCACTGGGGCCAACGTCCTGACTTTC.

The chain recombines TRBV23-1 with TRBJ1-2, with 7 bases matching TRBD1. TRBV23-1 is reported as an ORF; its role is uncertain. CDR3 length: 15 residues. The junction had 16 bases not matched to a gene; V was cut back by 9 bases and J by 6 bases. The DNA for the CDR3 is TGCGCCAGTCCCCAACGGTGCAGGGGGAGAAATGGCTACACCTTC. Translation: CASPQRCRGRNGYTF.

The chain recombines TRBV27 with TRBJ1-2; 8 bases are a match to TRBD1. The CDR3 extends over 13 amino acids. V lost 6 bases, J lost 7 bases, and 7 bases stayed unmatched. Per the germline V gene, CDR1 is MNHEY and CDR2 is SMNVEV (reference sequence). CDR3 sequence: CASSPTGVGGYTF. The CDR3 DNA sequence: TGTGCCAGCAGCCCGACAGGGGTGGGTGGCTACACCTTC.

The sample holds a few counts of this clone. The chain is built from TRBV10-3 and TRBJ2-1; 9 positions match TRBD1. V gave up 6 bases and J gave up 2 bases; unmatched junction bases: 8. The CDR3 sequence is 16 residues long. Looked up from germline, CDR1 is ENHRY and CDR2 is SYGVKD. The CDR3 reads CAISPGTGPPYNEQFF. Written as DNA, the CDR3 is TGTGCCATCAGCCCCGGGACAGGGCCCCCCTACAATGAGCAGTTCTTC.

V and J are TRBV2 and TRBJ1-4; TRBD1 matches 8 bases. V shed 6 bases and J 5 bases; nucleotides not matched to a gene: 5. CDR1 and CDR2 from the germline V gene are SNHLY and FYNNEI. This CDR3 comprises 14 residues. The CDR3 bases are TGTGCCAGCAGGCTGACAGGGGCAAATGAAAAACTGTTTTTT. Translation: CASRLTGANEKLFF.

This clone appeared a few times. The CDR3 DNA is TGTGCCAGCAGTGAATACGGACAGGGGGCGGATGGCTACACCTTC. This sequence encodes CASSEYGQGADGYTF. This sequence joins TRBV25-1 and TRBJ1-2; 11 bases map to TRBD1. J gave up 6 bases and V 0 bases, and 3 bases lay outside the gene matches. The CDR3 length is 15 residues. Germline CDR1 reads MGHDK; CDR2 reads SYGVNS.

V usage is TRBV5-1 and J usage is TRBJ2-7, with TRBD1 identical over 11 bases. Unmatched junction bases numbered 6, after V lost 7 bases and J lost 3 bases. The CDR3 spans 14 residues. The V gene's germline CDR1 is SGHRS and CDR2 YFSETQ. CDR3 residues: CASGPGTGGYEQYF. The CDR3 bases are TGCGCCAGCGGACCCGGGACAGGGGGCTACGAGCAGTACTTC. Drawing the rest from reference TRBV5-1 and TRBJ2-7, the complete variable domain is KAGVTQTPRYLIKTRGQQVTLSCSPISGHRSVSWYQQTPGQGLQFLFEYFSETQRNKGNFPGRFSGRQFSNSRSEMNVSTLELGDSALYLCASGPGTGGYEQYFGPGTRLTVT.

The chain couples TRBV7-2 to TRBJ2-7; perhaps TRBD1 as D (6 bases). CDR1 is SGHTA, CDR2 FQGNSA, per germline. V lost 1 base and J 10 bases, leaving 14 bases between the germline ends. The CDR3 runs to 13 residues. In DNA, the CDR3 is TGTGCCAGCAGCTTAGTGGCTAAGGGGGACCAGTACTTC. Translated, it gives CASSLVAKGDQYF.

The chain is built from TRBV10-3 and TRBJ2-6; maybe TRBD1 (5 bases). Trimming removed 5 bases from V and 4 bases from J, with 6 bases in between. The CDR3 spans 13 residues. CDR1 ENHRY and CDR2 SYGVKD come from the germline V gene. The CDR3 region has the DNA TGTGCCATCAGTCACAGGGGGGCCAACGTCCTGACTTTC. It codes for CAISHRGANVLTF.